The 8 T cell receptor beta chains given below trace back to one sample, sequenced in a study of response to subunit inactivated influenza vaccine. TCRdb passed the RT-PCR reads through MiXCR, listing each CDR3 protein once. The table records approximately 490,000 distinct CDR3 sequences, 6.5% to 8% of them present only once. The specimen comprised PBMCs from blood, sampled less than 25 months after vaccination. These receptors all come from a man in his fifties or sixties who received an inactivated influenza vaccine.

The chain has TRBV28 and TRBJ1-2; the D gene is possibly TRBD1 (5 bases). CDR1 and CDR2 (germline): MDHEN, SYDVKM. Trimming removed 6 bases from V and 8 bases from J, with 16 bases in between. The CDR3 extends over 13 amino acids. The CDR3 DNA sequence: TGTGCCAGCAGCTTAGTCGGCAGGGACGGCTACACCTTC. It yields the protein CASSLVGRDGYTF.

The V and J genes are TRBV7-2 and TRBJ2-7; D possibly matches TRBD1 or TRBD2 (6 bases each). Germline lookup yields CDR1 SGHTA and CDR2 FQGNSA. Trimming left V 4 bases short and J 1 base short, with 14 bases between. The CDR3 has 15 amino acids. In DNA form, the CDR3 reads TGTGCCAGCAGCTCCCAGTGGGGGGCTTCCTACGAGCAGTACTTC. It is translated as CASSSQWGASYEQYF.

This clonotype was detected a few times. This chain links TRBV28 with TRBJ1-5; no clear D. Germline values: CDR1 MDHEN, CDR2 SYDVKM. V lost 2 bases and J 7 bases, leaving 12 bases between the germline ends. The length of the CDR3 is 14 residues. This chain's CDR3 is CASSLGRYYQPQHF. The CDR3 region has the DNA TGTGCCAGCAGTTTAGGTAGATACTACCAGCCCCAGCATTTT.

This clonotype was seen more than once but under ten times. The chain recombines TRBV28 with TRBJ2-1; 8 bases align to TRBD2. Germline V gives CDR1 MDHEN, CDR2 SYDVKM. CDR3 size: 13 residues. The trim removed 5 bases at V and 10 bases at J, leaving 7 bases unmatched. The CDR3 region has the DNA TGTGCCAGCAGTCTCCCGGGACTAGACGAGCAGTTCTTC. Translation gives CASSLPGLDEQFF.

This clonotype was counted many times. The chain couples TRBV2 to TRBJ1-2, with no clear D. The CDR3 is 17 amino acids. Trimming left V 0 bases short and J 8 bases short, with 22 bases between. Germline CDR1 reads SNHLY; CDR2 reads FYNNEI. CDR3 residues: CASSEAQPGMGLRGYTF. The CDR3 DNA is TGTGCCAGCAGTGAAGCCCAGCCGGGAATGGGTCTGCGCGGCTACACCTTC.

The CDR3, as DNA: TGCAGTGCTAGCCGACTAGCGGGGGGAATCCAAGAGACCCAGTACTTC. Protein sequence: CSASRLAGGIQETQYF. The chain uses TRBV20-1 and TRBJ2-5; 13 bases fit TRBD2. The CDR3 is made up of 16 amino acids. Germline values: CDR1 DFQATT, CDR2 SNEGSKA (reference sequence). The J segment lost 1 base and the V segment lost 3 bases, leaving 5 bases of the junction unmatched.

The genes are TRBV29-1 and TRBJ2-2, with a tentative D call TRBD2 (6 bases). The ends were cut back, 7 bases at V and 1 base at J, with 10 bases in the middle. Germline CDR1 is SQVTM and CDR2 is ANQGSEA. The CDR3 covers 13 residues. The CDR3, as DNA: TGCAGCGGTGCCGGGGGGAACACCGGGGAGCTGTTTTTT. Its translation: CSGAGGNTGELFF.

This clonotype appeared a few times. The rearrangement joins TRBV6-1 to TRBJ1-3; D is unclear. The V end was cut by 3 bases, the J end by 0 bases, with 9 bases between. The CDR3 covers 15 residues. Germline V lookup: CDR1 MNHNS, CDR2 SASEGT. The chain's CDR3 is CASSDQRTSGNTIYF. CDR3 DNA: TGTGCCAGCAGTGACCAGCGGACCTCTGGAAACACCATATATTTT.